Below are 32 T cell receptor beta chains sequenced from a single sample in a study of beta chain features in type 1 diabetes. These receptors lack a known antigen. Overall study findings and caveats: Type 1 diabetes patients showed a moderate but significant shortening of TCRB CDR3s in all four CD4+ subsets.

cDNA synthesis used the whole RNA isolate, giving expressed TCRB sequences. Repertoires were generated with immunoSEQ multiplex PCR, while TCRdb's copy carries only in-frame clones and drops some. The data hold about 660,000 clones, with over 12% observed a single time. Sequenced input: naive CD4+ T cells from blood. These receptor sequences come from a young man with type 1 diabetes.

The chain employs TRBV28 and TRBJ1-5, with TRBD1 as a possible D gene (5 bases). CDR1 is MDHEN and CDR2 is SYDVKM in the germline V gene. This CDR3 comprises 16 residues. Trimming removed 2 bases from V and 5 bases from J, with 16 bases in between. The CDR3 nucleotides read TGTGCCAGCAGTTTAATGGGCAGGGAGATCGATCAGCCCCAGCATTTT. This sequence encodes CASSLMGREIDQPQHF.

The chain recombines TRBV7-2 with TRBJ2-2, with 9 positions matching TRBD2. CDR1 SGHTA and CDR2 FQGNSA come from the germline V gene. The CDR3 has 13 residues. Trimming removed 7 bases from V and 7 bases from J; junction bases left unmatched: 4. In DNA form, the CDR3 reads TGTGCCAGCACCGGTAGCGGGAGCGGGGAGCTGTTTTTT. Translating gives CASTGSGSGELFF.

The chain combines TRBV5-1 with TRBJ2-3, with 13 nucleotides matching TRBD2. This CDR3 is built from 16 residues. V was clipped by 4 bases and J by 3 bases; unmatched bases: 5. The germline V gene encodes CDR1 SGHRS and CDR2 YFSETQ. As DNA, the CDR3 is TGCGCCAGCAGCCTCGGGACTAGCGGGGCTACAGATACGCAGTATTTT. Its protein product is CASSLGTSGATDTQYF.

For the CDR3, the DNA is TGTGCCAGCAGTCACCCTCCGGGACTTAGCTTTGGGAGGGATGAGCAGTTCTTC. Protein sequence: CASSHPPGLSFGRDEQFF. J is TRBJ2-1 and V is TRBV28; 7 positions agree with TRBD2. The CDR3 runs to 18 residues. Trimming took 5 bases from V and 8 from J; bases not matched to a gene: 21. Germline lookup yields CDR1 MDHEN and CDR2 SYDVKM.

This clone was counted many times. The gene calls are TRBV14 and TRBJ2-4; D could derive from TRBD1 or TRBD2 (5 bases each). The CDR3 sequence is 15 residues long. Trimming took 4 bases from V and 6 from J, leaving 16 bases between them. Germline V CDR1 and CDR2: SGHDN, FVKESK. CDR3 bases: TGTGCCAGCAGCCCTCGGGGCCCAACTTTAAACATTCAGTACTTC. This encodes CASSPRGPTLNIQYF. Filled out from reference TRBV14 and TRBJ2-4, the complete variable domain reads EAGVTQFPSHSVIEKGQTVTLRCDPISGHDNLYWYRRVMGKEIKFLLHFVKESKQDESGMPNNRFLAERTGGTYSTLKVQPAELEDSGVYFCASSPRGPTLNIQYFGAGTRLSVL.

The chain recombines TRBV7-2 with TRBJ2-7, with 8 bases lining up with TRBD1. Germline trimming cut 4 bases from V and 6 bases from J; bases unmatched to any gene: 11. The germline V gene encodes CDR1 SGHTA and CDR2 FQGNSA. This CDR3 comprises 15 residues. The CDR3 region is CASSSPAGGISEQYF. CDR3 bases: TGTGCCAGCAGCTCACCGGCAGGGGGCATCAGCGAGCAGTACTTC.

The chain combines TRBV29-1 with TRBJ2-5; D possibly corresponds to TRBD2 (5 bases). The CDR3 runs to 16 residues. Germline CDR1 reads SQVTM; CDR2 reads ANQGSEA. V lost 1 base, J lost 5 bases, and 20 bases lay in between. The CDR3 sequence is CSVEGVSARPRETQYF. The CDR3 region has the DNA TGCAGCGTTGAAGGGGTTAGCGCGAGGCCAAGGGAGACCCAGTACTTC. Using reference TRBV29-1 and TRBJ2-5 for the parts outside the CDR3, the full variable domain is SAVISQKPSRDICQRGTSLTIQCQVDSQVTMMFWYRQQPGQSLTLIATANQGSEATYESGFVIDKFPISRPNLTFSTLTVSNMSPEDSSIYLCSVEGVSARPRETQYFGPGTRLLVL.

Turning to this clone: This sample includes further DNA sequences coding for the same CDR3. The rearrangement links TRBV30 to TRBJ1-1; no clear D gene. CDR1 is GTSNPN, CDR2 SVGIG, per germline (reference sequence). The CDR3 runs to 13 residues. Trimming pared 0 bases from V and 2 bases from J, leaving 7 bases between. CDR3 region: CAWSVTSNTEAFF. The DNA for the CDR3 is TGTGCCTGGAGTGTAACGAGTAACACTGAAGCTTTCTTT.

CDR3 sequence reads: CASSFRDSTDTQYF. In DNA form, the CDR3 reads TGTGCCAGCAGTTTCAGGGACAGCACAGATACGCAGTATTTT. The chain joins TRBV27 to TRBJ2-3; the D call may be TRBD1 or TRBD2 (5 bases each). This CDR3 comprises 14 residues. Germline CDR1 is MNHEY and CDR2 is SMNVEV (reference sequence). V was clipped by 3 bases and J by 0 bases, with 7 bases between them.

The CDR3 here is CASSSHGQGRYEQYF. DNA of the CDR3: TGTGCCAGCAGCTCCCACGGACAGGGACGCTACGAGCAGTACTTC. The chain employs TRBV6-5 and TRBJ2-7; 8 nucleotides line up with TRBD1. J gave up 3 bases and V 6 bases, and 10 bases lay outside the gene matches. The germline gives CDR1 MNHEY, CDR2 SVGAGI. The CDR3 is 15 amino acids.

This clone was recorded a few times. The chain links TRBV5-4 to TRBJ1-1; 7 bases map to TRBD1. CDR3 length: 15 residues. V dropped 4 bases and J dropped 1; count of bases not matched to a gene: 7. Per germline, CDR1 SGHNT and CDR2 YYREEE (reference sequence). CDR3 bases: TGTGCCAGCAGCCAAACGACAGGGTCGAACACTGAAGCTTTCTTT. It yields the protein CASSQTTGSNTEAFF.

This clone has just one count. V gene TRBV30 combines with J gene TRBJ1-5; unclear D gene. V shed 1 base and J shed 3 bases, with 7 bases lying between them. There are 13 residues in the CDR3. Germline V gene lookup returns CDR1 GTSNPN and CDR2 SVGIG (reference sequence). Written as DNA, the CDR3 is TGTGCCTGGAGTGAAACCCACAATCAGCCCCAGCATTTT. Its translation: CAWSETHNQPQHF.

This clone was counted only a few times. The chain combines TRBV19 with TRBJ2-7; TRBD2 matches at 11 bases. The V and J ends lost 6 bases and 9 bases, in that order; junction bases with no gene match: 10. Germline V CDR1 and CDR2: LNHDA, SQIVND (reference sequence). CDR3 length: 14 amino acids. Here the CDR3 DNA reads TGTGCCAGTAGGGGGACCGGGACTAGCGGCCGGCAGTACTTC. This gives the protein CASRGTGTSGRQYF.

This clone was picked up a small number of times. The chain is built from TRBV6-6 and TRBJ2-3, with D perhaps matching TRBD1 (5 bases). The CDR3 spans 16 residues. Per germline, CDR1 MNHNY and CDR2 SVGAGI (reference sequence). V was clipped by 2 bases and J by 0 bases, with 12 bases between them. CDR3 loop: CASSYTGGASTDTQYF. The CDR3 region has the DNA TGTGCCAGCAGTTACACAGGCGGCGCTAGCACAGATACGCAGTATTTT.

The chain uses TRBV2 and TRBJ1-1, with 8 nucleotides matching TRBD1. Germline CDR1 SNHLY, CDR2 FYNNEI. The CDR3 spans 13 residues. V trimming: 8 bases; J trimming: 5 bases; junction bases outside the gene matches: 7. This CDR3 is CASGRDRTTEAFF. The DNA for the CDR3 is TGTGCCAGCGGCCGGGACAGGACGACTGAAGCTTTCTTT.

This sequence joins TRBV27 and TRBJ2-5; unclear D gene. Germline CDR1 and CDR2: MNHEY and SMNVEV (reference sequence). V gave up 2 bases and J gave up 5 bases, with 9 bases separating them. The CDR3 is 13 residues long. The CDR3 nucleotides are TGTGCCAGCAGTTTAGGGATGTGGGAGACCCAGTACTTC. Amino acids: CASSLGMWETQYF.

This clone was seen a few times. The chain recombines TRBV4-3 with TRBJ1-4; 9 bases agree with TRBD1. With 1 base clipped from V and 7 bases from J, the junction kept 13 bases outside the gene matches. Per the germline V gene, CDR1 is LGHNA and CDR2 is YSLEER. The CDR3 spans 18 residues. The CDR3 here is CASSQVQLQGAESEKLFF. The DNA of the CDR3 is TGCGCCAGCAGCCAAGTTCAGTTACAGGGGGCGGAGAGTGAAAAACTGTTTTTT.

The V call is TRBV4-3, the J call TRBJ1-3, with D perhaps TRBD1 (5 bases). V gave up 0 bases and J gave up 2 bases, with 8 bases separating them. Germline V gene data show CDR1 as LGHNA and CDR2 as YSLEER. This CDR3 has 15 residues. CDR3 sequence (DNA): TGCGCCAGCAGCCAAGACAGGGTAACTGGAAACACCATATATTTT. The encoded protein is CASSQDRVTGNTIYF.

This clone has more than one count but fewer than ten. This chain links TRBV6-5 with TRBJ2-7; 7 bases align to TRBD2. Trimming cost V 4 bases and J 6 bases; bases outside gene matches: 6. The CDR3 spans 13 residues. The V gene's germline CDR1 is MNHEY and CDR2 SVGAGI. This CDR3 reads CASSWREGREQYF. The DNA for the CDR3 is TGTGCCAGCAGTTGGAGGGAGGGACGCGAGCAGTACTTC.

The sample holds a few counts of this clone. The chain carries TRBV7-2 and TRBJ1-1; D is ambiguous. The CDR3 runs 15 residues. Trimming left V 4 bases short and J 0 bases short, with 12 bases between. Germline V CDR1 and CDR2: SGHTA, FQGNSA. CDR3 sequence (DNA): TGTGCCAGCAGCTCTACACGGGGAATGAACACTGAAGCTTTCTTT. It codes for CASSSTRGMNTEAFF.

In DNA form, the CDR3 reads TGCGCCAGCAGCTCCGGACTAGCGGGAGGAGCCGGGGAGCTGTTTTTT. Protein product: CASSSGLAGGAGELFF. J is TRBJ2-2 and V is TRBV5-1, with 14 bases lining up with TRBD2. The germline gives CDR1 SGHRS, CDR2 YFSETQ. This CDR3 is 16 amino acids long. After removal of 3 bases from V and 6 bases from J, the junction contained 4 bases not matched to a gene.

This clone was observed a few times. The genes are TRBV11-2 and TRBJ2-1; perhaps TRBD1 as D (6 bases). Germline CDR1 reads SGHAT; CDR2 reads FQNNGV. The CDR3 totals 14 residues. V dropped 5 bases and J dropped 8 bases, with 16 bases sitting between them. The CDR3 DNA reads TGTGCCAGCAGCCCTGGACAGACTCGGGATGAGCAGTTCTTC. This encodes CASSPGQTRDEQFF.

The chain's CDR3 is CASSRDRVIYNEQFF. The CDR3 region has the DNA TGTGCCAGCAGCCGGGACAGGGTGATCTACAATGAGCAGTTCTTC. The V call is TRBV7-9, the J call TRBJ2-1, with 9 positions matching TRBD1. Germline V gives CDR1 SEHNR, CDR2 FQNEAQ (reference sequence). This CDR3 region has 15 residues. Trimming cost V 5 bases and J 3 bases; bases outside gene matches: 5.

V is TRBV11-1 and J is TRBJ1-2; D is perhaps TRBD1 (5 bases). The germline gives CDR1 SGHAT, CDR2 FQDESV (reference sequence). V was clipped by 5 bases and J by 8 bases, with 9 bases between them. This CDR3 has 11 residues. CDR3 DNA: TGTGCCAGCAGCCAAAGGGACGGCTACACCTTC. As protein: CASSQRDGYTF.

This clone was observed a handful of times. This chain joins TRBV4-3 and TRBJ1-3, with D perhaps TRBD1 (6 bases). Germline CDR1 and CDR2: LGHNA and YSLEER. CDR3 length: 14 amino acids. V dropped 1 base and J dropped 2 bases, with 6 bases sitting between them. The CDR3 region has the DNA TGCGCCAGCAGCCAAGCAGGGGCTGGAAACACCATATATTTT. It encodes CASSQAGAGNTIYF.

The chain joins TRBV29-1 to TRBJ2-3; D tentatively fits TRBD1 or TRBD2 (6 bases each). The CDR3 spans 12 residues. The V gene lost 8 bases and the J gene lost 4 bases, with 13 bases spanning the gap. Germline lookup yields CDR1 SQVTM and CDR2 ANQGSEA. Written as DNA, the CDR3 is TGCAGCTACCAAGGGGGGTCAGATACGCAGTATTTT. Translated: CSYQGGSDTQYF.

This clone turned up a few times. The CDR3 spells CASSSVGWETDTQYF. CDR3 coding DNA: TGCGCCAGCAGCTCCGTCGGGTGGGAAACAGATACGCAGTATTTT. This chain connects TRBV5-1 to TRBJ2-3; unclear D gene. Germline V gene data show CDR1 as SGHRS and CDR2 as YFSETQ. This CDR3 contains 15 residues. Trimming pared 3 bases from V and 3 bases from J, leaving 14 bases between.

The sample holds a few counts of this clone. The chain joins TRBV9 to TRBJ1-1; the D is unclear. CDR3 size: 17 residues. Germline CDR1 SGDLS, CDR2 YYNGEE. Trimming took 2 bases from V and 1 from J, leaving 18 bases between them. The CDR3 DNA reads as TGTGCCAGCAGCGTCAGCCCCCACGGGCGAGAGAACACTGAAGCTTTCTTT. It codes for CASSVSPHGRENTEAFF.

The V and J genes are TRBV6-6 and TRBJ2-7, with D perhaps given as TRBD1 or TRBD2 (5 bases each). The germline CDR1 and CDR2 sequences are MNHNY and SVGAGI (reference sequence). V lost 7 bases and J lost 4, with 20 bases in between. This CDR3 spans 15 amino acids. The CDR3 sequence is CASTNGAGRAYEQYF. The CDR3 coding sequence is TGTGCCAGCACCAACGGGGCCGGACGGGCTTACGAGCAGTACTTC.

Comment on this clone: Other DNA sequences in this specimen translate into the identical CDR3. The chain employs TRBV30 and TRBJ1-1; D possibly corresponds to TRBD1 (6 bases). Trimming took 1 base from V and 4 from J, leaving 7 bases between them. Germline CDR1 GTSNPN, CDR2 SVGIG (reference sequence). The CDR3 is 12 residues long. CDR3 residues: CAWSEGGTEAFF. Here the CDR3 DNA reads TGTGCCTGGAGTGAGGGGGGCACTGAAGCTTTCTTT.

This clone was seen only a few times. The genes are TRBV28 and TRBJ2-7, with D possibly matching TRBD1 (8 bases). This CDR3 contains 15 residues. The V end lost 6 bases, the J end lost 0 bases, and 15 bases lay between the germline ends. Germline V lookup: CDR1 MDHEN, CDR2 SYDVKM. CDR3 sequence: CASRQGGYSSYEQYF. For the CDR3, the DNA is TGTGCCAGCAGACAGGGGGGGTATAGCTCCTACGAGCAGTACTTC.

This clone was counted between two and nine times. The rearrangement links TRBV7-2 to TRBJ1-4; TRBD1 matches 7 bases. V lost 5 bases and J lost 8; bases outside the gene matches: 11. This CDR3 has 15 residues. The germline V gene has CDR1 SGHTA and CDR2 FQGNSA. The CDR3 sequence is CASSLAGTVKEKLFF. The CDR3 DNA follows: TGTGCCAGCAGCCTGGCAGGGACAGTTAAAGAAAAACTGTTTTTT. The full variable domain, rest sourced from reference TRBV7-2 and TRBJ1-4, is GAGVSQSPSNKVTEKGKDVELRCDPISGHTALYWYRQSLGQGLEFLIYFQGNSAPDKSGLPSDRFSAERTGGSVSTLTIQRTQQEDSAVYLCASSLAGTVKEKLFFGSGTQLSVL.